This T cell receptor (beta chain) is from a study of blood T cell repertoires in COVID-19. Germline V gene sequence: CDR1 LNHDA, CDR2 SQIVND (reference sequence). This CDR3 is built from 13 residues. The J segment lost 6 bases and the V segment lost 9 bases, leaving 5 bases of the junction unmatched. The assay was immunoSEQ multiplex PCR, and TCRdb's table has in-frame clones only and misses some. The data show under 350,000 clones, with 65% to 90% seen just once and 3.5% to 5% held by the top ten. This clonotype originated in a man younger than 45 who had recovered from COVID-19. The genes are TRBV19 and TRBJ2-1; 10 nucleotides align to TRBD1. Sequences were obtained from PBMCs or T cells enriched from blood (not recorded which). The CDR3 coding sequence is TGTGCCAGCCGGGACAGGGGAGTCAATGAGCAGTTCTTC. It encodes CASRDRGVNEQFF.